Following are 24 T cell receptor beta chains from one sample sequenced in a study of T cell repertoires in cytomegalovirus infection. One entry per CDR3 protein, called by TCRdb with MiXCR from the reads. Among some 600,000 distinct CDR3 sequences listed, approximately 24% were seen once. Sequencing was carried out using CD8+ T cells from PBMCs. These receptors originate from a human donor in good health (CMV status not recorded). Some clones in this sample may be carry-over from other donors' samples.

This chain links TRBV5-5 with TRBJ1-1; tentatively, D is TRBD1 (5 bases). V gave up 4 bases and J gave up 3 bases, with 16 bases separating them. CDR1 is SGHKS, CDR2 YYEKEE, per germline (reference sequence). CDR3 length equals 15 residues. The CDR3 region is CASSAKGPGDTEAFF. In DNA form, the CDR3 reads TGTGCCAGCAGCGCTAAGGGGCCCGGGGACACTGAAGCTTTCTTT.

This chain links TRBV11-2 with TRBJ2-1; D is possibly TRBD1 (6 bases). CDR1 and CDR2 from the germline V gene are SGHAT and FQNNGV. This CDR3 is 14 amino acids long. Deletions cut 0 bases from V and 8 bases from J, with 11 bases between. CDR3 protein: CASSLDGRGYEQFF. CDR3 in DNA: TGTGCCAGCAGCTTAGATGGCAGGGGCTATGAGCAGTTCTTC.

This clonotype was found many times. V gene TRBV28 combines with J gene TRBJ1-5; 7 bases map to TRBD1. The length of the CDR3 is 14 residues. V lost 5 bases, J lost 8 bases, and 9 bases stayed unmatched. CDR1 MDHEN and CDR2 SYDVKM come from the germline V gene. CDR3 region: CASSPQGLLEPQHF. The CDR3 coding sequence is TGTGCCAGCAGTCCACAGGGGTTGTTGGAGCCCCAGCATTTT.

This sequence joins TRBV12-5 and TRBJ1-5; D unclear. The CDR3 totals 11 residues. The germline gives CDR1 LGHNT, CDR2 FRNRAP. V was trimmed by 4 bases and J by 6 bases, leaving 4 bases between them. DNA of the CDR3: TGTGCTAGTGGTTCCGGTCAGCCCCAGCATTTT. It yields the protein CASGSGQPQHF.

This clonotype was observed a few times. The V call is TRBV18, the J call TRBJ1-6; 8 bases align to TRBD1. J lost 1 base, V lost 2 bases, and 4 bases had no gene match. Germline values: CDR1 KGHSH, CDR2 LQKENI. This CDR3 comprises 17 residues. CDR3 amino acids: CASSPEQGVSYNSPLHF. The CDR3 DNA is TGTGCCAGCTCACCAGAACAGGGGGTGTCCTATAATTCACCCCTCCACTTT.

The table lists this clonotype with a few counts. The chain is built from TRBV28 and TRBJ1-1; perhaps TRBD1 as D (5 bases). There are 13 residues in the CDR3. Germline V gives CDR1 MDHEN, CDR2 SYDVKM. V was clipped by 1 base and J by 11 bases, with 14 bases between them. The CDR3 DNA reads TGTGCCAGCAGTTTATCCAACACGGGGGGGGCTTTCTTT. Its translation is CASSLSNTGGAFF.

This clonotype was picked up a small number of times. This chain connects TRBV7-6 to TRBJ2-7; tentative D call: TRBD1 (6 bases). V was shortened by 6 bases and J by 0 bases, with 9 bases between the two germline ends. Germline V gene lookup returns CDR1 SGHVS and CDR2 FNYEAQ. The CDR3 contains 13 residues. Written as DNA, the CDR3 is TGTGCCAGCAGTAAGACAGGCTCCTACGAGCAGTACGTC. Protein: CASSKTGSYEQYV.

CDR3 residues: CASSPGGGGQETQYF. CDR3 coding DNA: TGTGCCAGCAGTCCCGGCGGGGGGGGACAAGAGACCCAGTACTTC. The rearrangement uses TRBV6-1 and TRBJ2-5, with 9 bases matching TRBD2. Germline V lookup: CDR1 MNHNS, CDR2 SASEGT. Trimming took 5 bases from V and 2 from J; bases not matched to a gene: 6. This CDR3 spans 15 amino acids.

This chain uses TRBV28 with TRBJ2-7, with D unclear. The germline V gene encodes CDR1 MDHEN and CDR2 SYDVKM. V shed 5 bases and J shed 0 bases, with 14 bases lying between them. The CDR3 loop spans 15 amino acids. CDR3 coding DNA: TGTGCCAGCAGTGATCGATGGACGAGCTCCTACGAGCAGTACTTC. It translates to CASSDRWTSSYEQYF.

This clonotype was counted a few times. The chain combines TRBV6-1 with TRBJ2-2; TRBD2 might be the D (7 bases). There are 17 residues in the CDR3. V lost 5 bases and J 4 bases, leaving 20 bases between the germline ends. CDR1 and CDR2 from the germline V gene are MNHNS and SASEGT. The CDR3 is CASSYTWTRGGTGELFF. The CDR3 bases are TGTGCCAGCAGTTACACTTGGACAAGGGGGGGCACCGGGGAGCTGTTTTTT.

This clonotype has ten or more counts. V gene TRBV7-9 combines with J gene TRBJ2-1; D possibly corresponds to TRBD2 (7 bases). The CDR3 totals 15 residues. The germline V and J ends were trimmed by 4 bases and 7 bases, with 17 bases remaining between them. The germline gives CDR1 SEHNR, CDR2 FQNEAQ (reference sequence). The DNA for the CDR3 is TGTGCCAGCAGCTCACCTCGGGGGGCCGGAAATGAGCAGTTCTTC. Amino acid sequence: CASSSPRGAGNEQFF.

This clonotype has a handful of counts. Written as DNA, the CDR3 is TGTGCCAGCAGTGAAGGACCTGAAGCTTTCTTT. The encoded protein is CASSEGPEAFF. This chain links TRBV25-1 with TRBJ1-1; D not certain. This CDR3 comprises 11 residues. Trimming removed 2 bases at V and 6 bases at J, with 4 bases between. The germline V gene encodes CDR1 MGHDK and CDR2 SYGVNS. Based on the CDR3 plus reference TRBV25-1 and TRBJ1-1, the full variable domain is EADIYQTPRYLVIGTGKKITLECSQTMGHDKMYWYQQDPGMELHLIHYSYGVNSTEKGDLSSESTVSRIRTEHFPLTLESARPSHTSQYLCASSEGPEAFFGQGTRLTVV.

CDR3 nucleotide sequence: TGCAGTGCTAGAGACCGTGCCGGACAGGGGGTCGAGACCCAGTACTTC. Translated, it gives CSARDRAGQGVETQYF. V is TRBV20-1 and J is TRBJ2-5; 10 bases are a match to TRBD1. Germline CDR1 DFQATT, CDR2 SNEGSKA (reference sequence). V gave up 0 bases and J gave up 5 bases; unmatched junction bases: 9. CDR3 size: 16 residues.

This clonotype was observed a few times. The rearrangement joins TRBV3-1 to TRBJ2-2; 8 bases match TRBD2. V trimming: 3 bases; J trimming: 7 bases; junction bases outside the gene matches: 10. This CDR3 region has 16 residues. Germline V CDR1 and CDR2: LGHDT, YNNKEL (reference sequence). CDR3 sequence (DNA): TGTGCCAGCAGCCACGGGGGGGTTCTTCGCCACGGGGAGCTGTTTTTT. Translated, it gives CASSHGGVLRHGELFF.

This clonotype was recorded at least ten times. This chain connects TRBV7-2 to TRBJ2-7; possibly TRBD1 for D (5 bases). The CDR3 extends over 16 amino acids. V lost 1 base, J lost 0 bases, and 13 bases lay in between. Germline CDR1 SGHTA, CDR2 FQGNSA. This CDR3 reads CASSLGSRTSSYEQYF. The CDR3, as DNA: TGTGCCAGCAGCTTAGGATCTCGGACAAGCTCCTACGAGCAGTACTTC.

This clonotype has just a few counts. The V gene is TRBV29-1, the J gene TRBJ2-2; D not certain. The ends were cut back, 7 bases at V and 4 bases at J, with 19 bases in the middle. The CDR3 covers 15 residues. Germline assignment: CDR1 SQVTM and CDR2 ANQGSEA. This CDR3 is CSGVQAVIRTGELFF. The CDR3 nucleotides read TGCAGCGGGGTCCAGGCAGTCATTCGCACCGGGGAGCTGTTTTTT.

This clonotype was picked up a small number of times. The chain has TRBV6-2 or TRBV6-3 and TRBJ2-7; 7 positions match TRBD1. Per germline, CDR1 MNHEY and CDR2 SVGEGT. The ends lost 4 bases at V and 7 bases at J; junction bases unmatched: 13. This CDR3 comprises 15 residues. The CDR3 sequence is CASSSGTDAYGEQYV. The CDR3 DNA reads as TGTGCCAGCAGTTCCGGGACAGACGCCTATGGGGAGCAGTACGTC.

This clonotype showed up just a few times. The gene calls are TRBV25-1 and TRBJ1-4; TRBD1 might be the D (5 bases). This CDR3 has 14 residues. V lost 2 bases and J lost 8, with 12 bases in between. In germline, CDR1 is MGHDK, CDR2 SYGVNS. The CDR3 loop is CASSEDARGEKLFF. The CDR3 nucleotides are TGTGCCAGCAGTGAAGATGCCCGGGGGGAAAAACTGTTTTTT. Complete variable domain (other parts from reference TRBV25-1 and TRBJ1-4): EADIYQTPRYLVIGTGKKITLECSQTMGHDKMYWYQQDPGMELHLIHYSYGVNSTEKGDLSSESTVSRIRTEHFPLTLESARPSHTSQYLCASSEDARGEKLFFGSGTQLSVL.

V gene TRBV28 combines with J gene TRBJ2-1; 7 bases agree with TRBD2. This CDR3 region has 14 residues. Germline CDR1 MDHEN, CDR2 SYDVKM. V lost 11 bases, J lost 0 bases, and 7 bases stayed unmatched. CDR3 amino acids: CAAWGGSSYNEQFF. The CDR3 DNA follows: TGTGCCGCCTGGGGGGGGAGCTCCTACAATGAGCAGTTCTTC.

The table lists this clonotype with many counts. The chain's CDR3 is CASSQQDRNTGELFF. Written as DNA, the CDR3 is TGTGCCAGCAGCCAACAGGACAGGAACACCGGGGAGCTGTTTTTT. V is TRBV14 and J is TRBJ2-2; a possible D gene is TRBD1 (6 bases). This CDR3 has 15 residues. From germline, CDR1 is SGHDN and CDR2 FVKESK. Trimming left V 2 bases short and J 1 base short, with 8 bases between.

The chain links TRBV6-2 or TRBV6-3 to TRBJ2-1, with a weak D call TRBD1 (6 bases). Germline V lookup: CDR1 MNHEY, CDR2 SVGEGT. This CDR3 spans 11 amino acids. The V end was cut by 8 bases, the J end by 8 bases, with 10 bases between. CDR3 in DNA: TGTGCCAGCGCAGGGGCGGATGAGCAGTTCTTC. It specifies CASAGADEQFF.

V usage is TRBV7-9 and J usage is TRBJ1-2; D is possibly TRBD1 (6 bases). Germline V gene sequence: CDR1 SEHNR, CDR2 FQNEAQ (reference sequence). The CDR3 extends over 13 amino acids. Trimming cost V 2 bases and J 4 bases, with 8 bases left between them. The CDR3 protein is CASSLQGIYGYTF. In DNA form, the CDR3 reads TGTGCCAGCAGCTTACAGGGGATCTATGGCTACACCTTC.

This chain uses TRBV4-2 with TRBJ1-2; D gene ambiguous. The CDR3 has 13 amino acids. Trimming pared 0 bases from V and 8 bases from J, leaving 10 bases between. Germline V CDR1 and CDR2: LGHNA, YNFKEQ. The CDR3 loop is CASSQDGVRGYTF. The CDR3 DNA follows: TGTGCCAGCAGCCAAGACGGAGTGCGAGGCTACACCTTC.

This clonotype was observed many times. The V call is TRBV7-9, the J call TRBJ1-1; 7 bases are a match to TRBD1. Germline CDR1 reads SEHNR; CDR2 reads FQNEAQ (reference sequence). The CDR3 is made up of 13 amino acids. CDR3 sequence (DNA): TGTGCAAATGGACAGGATCCGGGCACTGAAGCTTTCTTT. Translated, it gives CANGQDPGTEAFF.